This T cell receptor (beta chain) was sequenced for a study of identical twins. Study-level findings and limits: It was possible that invariant MAIT and iNKT cells partly confounded the zero-insertion analyses. Insertions were fewer in abundant cord blood beta clonotypes, whereas memory repertoires showed none of this pattern. Out-of-frame alpha sequences that twins shared showed excess low generation probability.

The cDNA had a unique molecular identifier and a template-switch universal primer site. TCRdb re-analysed the 5' RACE reads in MiXCR, keeping a single row per CDR3 protein. The data show 200,000 to 300,000 distinct CDR3 sequences, 10% seen once. The CDR3 has 15 amino acids. The V gene end was trimmed by 1 base and the J gene end by 8 bases; junction bases not matched to a gene: 7. Germline V lookup: CDR1 SEHNR, CDR2 FQNEAQ (reference sequence). Regarding this clonotype: Its antigen is as yet unknown.

The V call is TRBV7-9, the J call TRBJ2-1; 8 positions match TRBD2. The origin of this receptor is a man aged 50 or older in good health. The sequenced sample was memory T cells sorted from blood. The CDR3 nucleotides are TGTGCCAGCAGCTTAGGGGGACTAGTTACATATGAGCAGTTCTTC. Amino acids: CASSLGGLVTYEQFF.